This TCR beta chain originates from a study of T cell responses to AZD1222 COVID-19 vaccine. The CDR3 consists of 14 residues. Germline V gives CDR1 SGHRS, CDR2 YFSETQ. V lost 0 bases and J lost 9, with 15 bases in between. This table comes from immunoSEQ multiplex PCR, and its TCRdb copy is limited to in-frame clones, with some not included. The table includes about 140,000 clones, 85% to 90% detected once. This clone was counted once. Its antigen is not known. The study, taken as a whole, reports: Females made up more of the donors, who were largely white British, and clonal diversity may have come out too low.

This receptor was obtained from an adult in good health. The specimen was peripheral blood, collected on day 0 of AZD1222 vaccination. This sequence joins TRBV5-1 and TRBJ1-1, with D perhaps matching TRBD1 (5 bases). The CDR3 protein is CASSLGDPTSQAFF. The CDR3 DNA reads TGCGCCAGCAGCTTGGGGGACCCAACCTCCCAAGCTTTCTTT. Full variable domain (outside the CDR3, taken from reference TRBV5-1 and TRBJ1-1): KAGVTQTPRYLIKTRGQQVTLSCSPISGHRSVSWYQQTPGQGLQFLFEYFSETQRNKGNFPGRFSGRQFSNSRSEMNVSTLELGDSALYLCASSLGDPTSQAFFGQGTRLTVV.